This T cell receptor beta chain was observed in a study of blood T cell repertoires in COVID-19 (TCRdb year 2020). General notes on the study: Collaborator samples came from the United States, Italy and Spain and covered acute and convalescent phases of COVID-19. The prospective study material was composed of cDNA or gDNA derived from T cells, B-cell-depleted T cells, or PBMCs. The dataset comprised deeply sampled blood TCRbeta repertoires from subjects exposed to, actively infected with, or recovered from COVID-19. The repertoires were made available in a free public database intended to serve as a resource for research on the immune response to SARS-CoV-2. Samples came from the ongoing ImmuneRACE study (first 160 participants) plus 1,254 subjects from 6 global collaborators. The sample metadata nearly always contained a de-identified subject ID, COVID-19 status, age in years and sex. HLA class I and class II types, where available, came from metadata supplied by the sample provider rather than from assay-based typing. Results and caveats for the whole study, not just this receptor: The quantity of clinical and demographic metadata differed by source and by participant and was supplied without curation.

The immunoSEQ Assay, a bias-controlled multiplex PCR, was used to amplify TCRbeta CDR3 regions from genomic DNA. As for the original processing: Nucleated cell counts per sample were estimated from amplification of reference gene primers within the assay. Sequence reads were collapsed and filtered to measure the absolute abundance of every unique TCRbeta CDR3 rearrangement. For each sample, productive Simpson clonality was calculated by taking the square root of Simpson's diversity index across productive rearrangements. This immuneACCESS table, as held by TCRdb, lists in-frame sequences with V and J called but not all clones. Of the missing ones, under half trace to an unresolved V gene in checked studies; the others have no known cause. V and J calls and clone size come straight from that table; D and trimming were deduced from the DNA. This sample gives a few hundred thousand clones in total; around 88% of them show up just once. The ten largest make up 1.5% to 2% of the sample.

V lost 7 bases and J lost 8 bases; the stretch between them is 10 bases long. The CDR3 goes from the cysteine to the phenylalanine over 11 residues. Only the CDR3 region is kept as DNA, spanning 33 bases read in frame from base 1. CDR1 SGHKS and CDR2 YYEKEE were looked up in the germline V gene (reference sequence). With regard to this clone: Its cognate antigen has yet to be identified. No much larger clonotype is one base removed from it; base qualities were not supplied.

Whole blood was collected in K2EDTA tubes by collaborating institutions according to the institutions' own protocols. Collaborator samples were shipped for TCRbeta analysis as frozen whole blood, isolated PBMCs, or DNA extracted from either sample type. This sequence originates from a woman aged 45-59 years with acute or convalescent COVID-19. Sequencing input: peripheral blood. The chain links TRBV5-5 with TRBJ2-1, with a weak D call of TRBD1 (5 bases match). The CDR3 has the sequence CASFQGYEQFF. In nucleotide form, the sequence is TGTGCCAGCTTTCAGGGATATGAGCAGTTCTTC.